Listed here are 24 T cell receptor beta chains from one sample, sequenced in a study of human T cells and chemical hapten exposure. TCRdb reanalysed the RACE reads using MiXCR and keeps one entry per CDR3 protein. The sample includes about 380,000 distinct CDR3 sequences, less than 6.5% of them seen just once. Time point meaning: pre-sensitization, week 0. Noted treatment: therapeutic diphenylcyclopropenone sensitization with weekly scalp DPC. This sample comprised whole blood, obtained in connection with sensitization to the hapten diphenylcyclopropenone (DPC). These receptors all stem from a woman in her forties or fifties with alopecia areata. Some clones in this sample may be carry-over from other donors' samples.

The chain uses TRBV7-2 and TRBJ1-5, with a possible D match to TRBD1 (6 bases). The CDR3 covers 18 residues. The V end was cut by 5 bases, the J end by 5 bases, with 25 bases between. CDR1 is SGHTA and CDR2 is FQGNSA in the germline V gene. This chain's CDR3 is CASSQGPRGAIRDQPQHF. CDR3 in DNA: TGTGCCAGCAGCCAGGGGCCAAGGGGGGCGATCCGGGATCAGCCCCAGCATTTT.

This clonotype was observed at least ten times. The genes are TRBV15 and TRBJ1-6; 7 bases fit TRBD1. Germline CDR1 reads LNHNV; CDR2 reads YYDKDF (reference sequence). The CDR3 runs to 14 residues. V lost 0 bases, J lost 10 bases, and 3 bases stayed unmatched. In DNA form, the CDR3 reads TGTGCCACCAGCAGAGAAAACAGGGGATCACCCCTCCACTTT. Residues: CATSRENRGSPLHF. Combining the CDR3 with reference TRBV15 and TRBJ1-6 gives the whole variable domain DAMVIQNPRYQVTQFGKPVTLSCSQTLNHNVMYWYQQKSSQAPKLLFHYYDKDFNNEADTPDNFQSRRPNTSFCFLDIRSPGLGDTAMYLCATSRENRGSPLHFGNGTRLTVT.

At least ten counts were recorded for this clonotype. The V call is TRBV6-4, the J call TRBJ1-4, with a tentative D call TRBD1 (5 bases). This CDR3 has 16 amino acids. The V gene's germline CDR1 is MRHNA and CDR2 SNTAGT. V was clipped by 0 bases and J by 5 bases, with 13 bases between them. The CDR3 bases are TGTGCCAGCAGTGACTCGAAGTGGCGGGGGAATGAAAAACTGTTTTTT. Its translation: CASSDSKWRGNEKLFF.

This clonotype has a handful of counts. The CDR3 sequence: CSATGGGETQYF. In DNA, the CDR3 is TGCAGTGCCACAGGGGGAGGAGAGACCCAGTACTTC. The V gene is TRBV20-1, the J gene TRBJ2-5; 8 nucleotides agree with TRBD1. The CDR3 runs to 12 residues. In germline, CDR1 is DFQATT, CDR2 SNEGSKA (reference sequence). The V gene end was trimmed by 6 bases and the J gene end by 4 bases; junction bases not matched to a gene: 4.

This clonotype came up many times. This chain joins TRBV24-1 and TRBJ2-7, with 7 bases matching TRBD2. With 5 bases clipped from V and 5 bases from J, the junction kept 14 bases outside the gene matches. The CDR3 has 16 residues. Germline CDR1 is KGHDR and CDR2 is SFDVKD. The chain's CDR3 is CATSGAGGLGINEQYF. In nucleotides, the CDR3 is TGTGCCACCAGTGGGGCCGGAGGACTAGGAATAAACGAGCAGTACTTC.

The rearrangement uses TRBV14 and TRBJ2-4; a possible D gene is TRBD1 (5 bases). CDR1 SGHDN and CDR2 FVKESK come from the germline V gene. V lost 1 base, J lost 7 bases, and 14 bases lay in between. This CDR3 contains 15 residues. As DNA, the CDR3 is TGTGCCAGCAGCCAAGTCGGAAGGGGTGAGAACATTCAGTACTTC. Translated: CASSQVGRGENIQYF. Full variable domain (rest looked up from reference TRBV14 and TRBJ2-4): EAGVTQFPSHSVIEKGQTVTLRCDPISGHDNLYWYRRVMGKEIKFLLHFVKESKQDESGMPNNRFLAERTGGTYSTLKVQPAELEDSGVYFCASSQVGRGENIQYFGAGTRLSVL.

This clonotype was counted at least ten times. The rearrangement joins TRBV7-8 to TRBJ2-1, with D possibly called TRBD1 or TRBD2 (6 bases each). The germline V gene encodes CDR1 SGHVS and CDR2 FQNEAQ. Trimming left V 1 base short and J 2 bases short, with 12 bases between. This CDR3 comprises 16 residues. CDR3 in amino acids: CASSLVPGAAYNEQFF. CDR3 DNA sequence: TGTGCCAGCAGCTTAGTTCCGGGGGCGGCCTACAATGAGCAGTTCTTC. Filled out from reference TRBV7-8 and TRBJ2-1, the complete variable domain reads GAGVSQSPRYKVAKRGQDVALRCDPISGHVSLFWYQQALGQGPEFLTYFQNEAQLDKSGLPSDRFFAERPEGSVSTLKIQRTQQEDSAVYLCASSLVPGAAYNEQFFGPGTRLTVL.

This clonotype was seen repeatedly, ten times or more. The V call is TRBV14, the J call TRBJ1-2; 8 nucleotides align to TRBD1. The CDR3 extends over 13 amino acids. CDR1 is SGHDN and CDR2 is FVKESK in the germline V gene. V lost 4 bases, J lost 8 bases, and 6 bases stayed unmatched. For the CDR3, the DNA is TGTGCCAGCAGCCCGAGGACAGGGCCGGGCTACACCTTC. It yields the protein CASSPRTGPGYTF.

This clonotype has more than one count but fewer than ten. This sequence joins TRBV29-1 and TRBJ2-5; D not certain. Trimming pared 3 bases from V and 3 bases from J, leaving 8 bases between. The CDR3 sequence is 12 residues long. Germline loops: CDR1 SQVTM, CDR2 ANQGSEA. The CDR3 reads CSVDFLKETQYF. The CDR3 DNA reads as TGCAGCGTTGACTTCTTGAAAGAGACCCAGTACTTC.

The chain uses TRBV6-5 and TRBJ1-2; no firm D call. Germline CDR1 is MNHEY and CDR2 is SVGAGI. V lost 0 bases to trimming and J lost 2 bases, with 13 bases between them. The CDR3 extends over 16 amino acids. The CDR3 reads CASSYSMELGNYGYTF. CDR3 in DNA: TGTGCCAGCAGTTACTCGATGGAGCTAGGGAACTATGGCTACACCTTC.

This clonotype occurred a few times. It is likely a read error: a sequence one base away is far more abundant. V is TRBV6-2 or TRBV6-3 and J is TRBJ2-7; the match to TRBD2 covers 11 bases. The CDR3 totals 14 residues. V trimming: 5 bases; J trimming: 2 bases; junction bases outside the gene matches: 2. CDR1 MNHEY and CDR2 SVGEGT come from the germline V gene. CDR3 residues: CASSTGLAAYEQYF. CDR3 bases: TGTGCCAGCAGTACGGGACTAGCGGCCTACGAGCAGTACTTC.

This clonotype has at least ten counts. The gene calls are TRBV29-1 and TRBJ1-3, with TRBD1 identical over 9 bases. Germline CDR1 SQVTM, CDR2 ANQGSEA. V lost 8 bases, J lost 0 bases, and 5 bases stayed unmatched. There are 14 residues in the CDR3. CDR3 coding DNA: TGCAGCTCCGGGACAGGGTCCTCTGGAAACACCATATATTTT. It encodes CSSGTGSSGNTIYF.

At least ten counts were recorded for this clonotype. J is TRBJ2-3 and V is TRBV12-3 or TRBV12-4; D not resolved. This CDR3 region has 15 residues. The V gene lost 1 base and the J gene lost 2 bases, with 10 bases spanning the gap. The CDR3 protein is CASSLDVGLTDTQYF. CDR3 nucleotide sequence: TGTGCCAGCAGTTTAGACGTAGGTCTCACAGATACGCAGTATTTT.

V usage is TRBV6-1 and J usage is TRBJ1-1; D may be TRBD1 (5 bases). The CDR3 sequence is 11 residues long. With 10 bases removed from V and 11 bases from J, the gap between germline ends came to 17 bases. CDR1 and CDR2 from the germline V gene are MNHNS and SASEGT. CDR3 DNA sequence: TGTGCCACCTCATCCGGGACTGGCGCTTTCTTT. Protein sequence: CATSSGTGAFF.

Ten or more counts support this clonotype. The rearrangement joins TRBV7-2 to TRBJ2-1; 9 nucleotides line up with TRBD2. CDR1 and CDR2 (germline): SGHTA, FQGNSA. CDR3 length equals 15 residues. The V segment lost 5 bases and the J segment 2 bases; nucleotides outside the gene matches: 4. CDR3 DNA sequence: TGTGCCAGCAGCCATAGCGGGGGACCCTACAATGAGCAGTTCTTC. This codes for CASSHSGGPYNEQFF.

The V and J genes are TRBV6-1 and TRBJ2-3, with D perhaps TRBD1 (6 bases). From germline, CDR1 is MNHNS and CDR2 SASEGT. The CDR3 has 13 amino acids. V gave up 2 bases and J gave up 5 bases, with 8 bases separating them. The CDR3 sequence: CASSEQGIDTQYF. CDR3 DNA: TGTGCCAGCAGTGAACAGGGGATAGATACGCAGTATTTT.

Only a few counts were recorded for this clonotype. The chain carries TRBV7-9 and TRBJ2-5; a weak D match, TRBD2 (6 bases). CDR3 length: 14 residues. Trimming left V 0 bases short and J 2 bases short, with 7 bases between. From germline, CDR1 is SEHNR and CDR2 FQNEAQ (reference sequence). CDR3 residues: CASSLARGQETQYF. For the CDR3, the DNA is TGTGCCAGCAGCTTAGCGCGGGGACAAGAGACCCAGTACTTC.

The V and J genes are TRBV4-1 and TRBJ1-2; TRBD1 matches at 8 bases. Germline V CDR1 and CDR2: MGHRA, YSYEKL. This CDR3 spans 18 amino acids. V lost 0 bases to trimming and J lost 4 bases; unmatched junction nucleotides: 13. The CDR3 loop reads CASSQDLGQGAVVYGYTF. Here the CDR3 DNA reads TGCGCCAGCAGCCAAGATCTCGGTCAGGGGGCCGTAGTCTATGGCTACACCTTC.

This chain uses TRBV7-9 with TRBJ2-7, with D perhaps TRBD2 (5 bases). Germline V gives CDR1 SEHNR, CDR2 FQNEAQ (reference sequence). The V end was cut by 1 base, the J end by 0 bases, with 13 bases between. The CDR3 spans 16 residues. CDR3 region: CASSLVGGVSSYEQYF. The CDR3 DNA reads TGTGCCAGCAGCTTAGTCGGAGGTGTTAGCTCCTACGAGCAGTACTTC.

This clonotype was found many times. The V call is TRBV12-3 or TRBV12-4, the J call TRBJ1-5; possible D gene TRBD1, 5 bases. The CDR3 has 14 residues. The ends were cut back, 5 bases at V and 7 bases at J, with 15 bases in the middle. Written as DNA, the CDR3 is TGTGCCAGCAGTCAACAGCAGGGTAACCAGCCCCAGCATTTT. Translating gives CASSQQQGNQPQHF.

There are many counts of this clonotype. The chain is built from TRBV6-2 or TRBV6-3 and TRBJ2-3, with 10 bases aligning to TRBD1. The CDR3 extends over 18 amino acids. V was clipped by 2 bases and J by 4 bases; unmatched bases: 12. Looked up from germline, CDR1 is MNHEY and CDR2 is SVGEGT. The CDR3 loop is CASSYPKAGTGVADTQYF. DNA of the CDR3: TGTGCCAGCAGTTACCCGAAGGCCGGGACAGGGGTAGCAGATACGCAGTATTTT.

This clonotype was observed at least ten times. The CDR3 bases are TGTGCCAGCAGTTACGGCGTGGAGCAGTTCTTC. It yields the protein CASSYGVEQFF. The chain joins TRBV6-6 to TRBJ2-1, with no clear D. The CDR3 contains 11 residues. The V and J ends lost 2 bases and 10 bases respectively, with 6 bases between them. Germline lookup yields CDR1 MNHNY and CDR2 SVGAGI (reference sequence).

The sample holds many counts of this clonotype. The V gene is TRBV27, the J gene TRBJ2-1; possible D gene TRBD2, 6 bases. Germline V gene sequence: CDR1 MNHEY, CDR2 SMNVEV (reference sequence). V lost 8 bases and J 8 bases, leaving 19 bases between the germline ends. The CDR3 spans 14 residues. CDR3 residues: CASSIAGGAHEQFF. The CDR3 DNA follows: TGTGCCAGCTCCATTGCCGGGGGAGCCCATGAGCAGTTCTTC.

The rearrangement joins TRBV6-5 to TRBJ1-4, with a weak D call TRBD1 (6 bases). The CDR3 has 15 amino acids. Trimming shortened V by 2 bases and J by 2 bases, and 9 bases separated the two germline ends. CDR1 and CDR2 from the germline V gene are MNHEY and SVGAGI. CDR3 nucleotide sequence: TGTGCCAGCAGTTACACTCAGGGGACTAATGAAAAACTGTTTTTT. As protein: CASSYTQGTNEKLFF.